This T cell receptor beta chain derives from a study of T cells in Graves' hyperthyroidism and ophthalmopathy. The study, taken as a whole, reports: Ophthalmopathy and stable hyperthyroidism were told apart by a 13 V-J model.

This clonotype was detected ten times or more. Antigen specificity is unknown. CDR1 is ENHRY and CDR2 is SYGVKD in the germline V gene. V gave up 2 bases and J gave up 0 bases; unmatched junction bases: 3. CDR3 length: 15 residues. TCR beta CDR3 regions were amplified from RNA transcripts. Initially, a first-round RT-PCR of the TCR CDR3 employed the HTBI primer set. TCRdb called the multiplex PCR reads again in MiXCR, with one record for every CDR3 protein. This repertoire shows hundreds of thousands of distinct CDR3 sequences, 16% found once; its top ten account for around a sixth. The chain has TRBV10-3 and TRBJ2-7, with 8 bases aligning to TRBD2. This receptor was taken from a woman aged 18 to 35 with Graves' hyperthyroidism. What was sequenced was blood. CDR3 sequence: CAISESSGVSYEQYF. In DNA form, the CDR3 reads TGTGCCATCAGTGAGAGTAGCGGGGTCTCCTACGAGCAGTACTTC.